This T cell receptor (beta chain) was captured in a study of shared clonotypes between healthy human individuals. Naive CD8 cells were CD45RO-negative, positively selected for CCR7, excluding terminally differentiated effector memory CD45RA+ cells. DNA at 200 ng, around 30,000 T cell genomes, went into sorted-subset replicate PCRs. The method was immunoSEQ multiplex PCR; TCRdb's version includes in-frame clones alone and lacks a portion of them. The sample carries around 600,000 clones, roughly 98% recorded once. Per germline, CDR1 SGHVS and CDR2 FQNEAQ. The CDR3 length is 14 residues. Trimming removed 1 base at V and 3 bases at J, with 9 bases between.

The chain couples TRBV7-8 to TRBJ2-5, with D perhaps TRBD2 (5 bases). This sequence originates from a man between 25 and 39 years old in good health. What was sequenced was naive CD8+ T cells sorted from blood. Here the CDR3 reads CASSLGLREETQYF. CDR3 DNA: TGTGCCAGCAGCTTAGGGTTGCGGGAAGAGACCCAGTACTTC. The full variable domain, with the rest looked up from reference TRBV7-8 and TRBJ2-5, is GAGVSQSPRYKVAKRGQDVALRCDPISGHVSLFWYQQALGQGPEFLTYFQNEAQLDKSGLPSDRFFAERPEGSVSTLKIQRTQQEDSAVYLCASSLGLREETQYFGPGTRLLVL.